A selection of T cell receptor beta chains follows, all from one sample in a study of CD8 T cells in Susac syndrome. TCRdb itself ran the immunoSEQ multiplex PCR reads through MiXCR, one entry per CDR3 protein. Of some 240,000 distinct CDR3 sequences listed, about 96% were seen once; the top ten hold approximately 0.094%. Sequenced input: CD4+ T cells from PBMCs. The source of these receptors is a human donor with Susac syndrome. Each CDR3 is given with its conserved first and last residue. The D gene is left open where the match is weak. For some rows the clone size is stated as once, few or many, or as a class when expanded; others skip it.

>TRBD1|TRBJ2-1|NA|TRBV29-1
TGCAGCGTTGATTCGACAGGGATAGGTCATGAGCAGTTCTTC
CSVDSTGIGHEQFF
>NA|TRBJ1-1|once|TRBV3-1
TGTGCCAGCAGCCAAGAGACAGTGAACACTGAAGCTTTCTTT
CASSQETVNTEAFF
>NA|TRBJ1-5|NA|TRBV20-1
TGCAGTGCTAGTGCTGGGGTTATTAGGGATCAGCCCCAGCATTTT
CSASAGVIRDQPQHF
>NA|TRBJ1-5|NA|TRBV5-1
TGCGCCAGCAGCTGGGGCAGCAATCAGCCCCAGCATTTT
CASSWGSNQPQHF
>TRBD2|TRBJ2-3|NA|TRBV11-2
TGTGCCAGCAGCTTAACTCTCCTAGCGGGACCCGATACGCAGTATTTT
CASSLTLLAGPDTQYF
>NA|TRBJ2-5|NA|TRBV19
TGTGCCAGTAGTTTACAAAGCGTTGAGACCCAGTACTTC
CASSLQSVETQYF
>NA|TRBJ1-1|NA|TRBV28
TGTGCCATCGGACTGGCTGAAGCTTTCTTT
CAIGLAEAFF
>NA|TRBJ2-5|NA|TRBV12-3/TRBV12-4
TGTGCCAGCAGCTGGGGGGCAGGGGAGACCCAGTACTTC
CASSWGAGETQYF
>NA|TRBJ1-4|NA|TRBV14
TGTGCCAGCAGCCTGACCCGACGAGGTGAAAAACTGTTTTTT
CASSLTRRGEKLFF
>NA|TRBJ1-4|NA|TRBV10-3
TGTGCCATCAGTACAACTAATGAAAAACTGTTTTTT
CAISTTNEKLFF
>NA|TRBJ2-3|NA|TRBV5-1
TGCGCCAGCAGTAGGGACGGCAGCACAGATACGCAGTATTTT
CASSRDGSTDTQYF
>NA|TRBJ2-4|NA|TRBV11-2
TGTGCCAGCAGCTTGAGTGGGGTGGCCAAAAACATTCAGTACTTC
CASSLSGVAKNIQYF
>NA|TRBJ2-5|NA|TRBV12-3/TRBV12-4
TGTGCCAGCAGTTTATCTGGCAGAAAAGAGACCCAGTACTTC
CASSLSGRKETQYF
>NA|TRBJ2-5|NA|TRBV5-1
TGCGCCAGCAGAACAGGGTCTCAAGAGACCCAGTACTTC
CASRTGSQETQYF
>TRBD1|TRBJ2-1|NA|TRBV27
TGTGCCAGCAGTTTGGACAGGCGCCACAATGAGCAGTTCTTC
CASSLDRRHNEQFF
>NA|TRBJ2-1|NA|TRBV7-2
TGTGCCAGCGGCGGGGGCGGAAATCCCTACAATGAGCAGTTCTTC
CASGGGGNPYNEQFF
>NA|TRBJ2-3|NA|TRBV20-1
TGCAGTGCTAGGGGGGAGCTGAATACGCAGTATTTT
CSARGELNTQYF
>TRBD1|TRBJ2-5|NA|TRBV7-9
TGTGCCAGCAGCCGATCCACAGGGGAGTGGGAAGAGACCCAGTACTTC
CASSRSTGEWEETQYF
>NA|TRBJ2-5|NA|TRBV30
TGTGCCGGCAGTCAGCGGAGGGACCACCGACCGTACTTC
CAGSQRRDHRPYF
>NA|TRBJ2-2|NA|TRBV4-1
TGCGCCAGCAGCCCCTCGGGACGACAGGGGAGGGCCGGGGAGCTGTTTTTT
CASSPSGRQGRAGELFF
>TRBD1|TRBJ2-7|NA|TRBV7-9
TGTGCCAGCAGCCCCCCGATAGGGGACAGGGGTTCCTACGAGCAGTACTTC
CASSPPIGDRGSYEQYF
>NA|TRBJ2-7|NA|TRBV5-1
TGCGCCAGCAGCAGTTCGGGGCAAGTGGGCGAGCAGTACTTC
CASSSSGQVGEQYF
>TRBD2|TRBJ2-3|NA|TRBV25-1
TGTGCCGGGGGGGACACAGATACGCAGTATTTT
CAGGDTDTQYF
>NA|TRBJ2-5|NA|TRBV20-1
TGCAGTGCCGGACAGTACTACCAAGAGACCCAGTACTTC
CSAGQYYQETQYF
>NA|TRBJ1-3|NA|TRBV30
TGTGCCTGGAGTGCTAACACCATATATTTT
CAWSANTIYF
>TRBD2|TRBJ2-7|NA|TRBV20-1
TGCAGTGCTAGGAGCAGACTAGCGGGAGTGGCCTACGAGCAGTACTTC
CSARSRLAGVAYEQYF
>TRBD1|TRBJ2-4|NA|TRBV20-1
TGCAGTGCGAGGACAGGGTCCAAAAACATTCAGTACTTC
CSARTGSKNIQYF
>NA|TRBJ1-1|NA|TRBV6-4
TGTGCCAGCAGTGAACAGTGGAACACTGAAGCTTTCTTT
CASSEQWNTEAFF
>TRBD1|TRBJ2-7|NA|TRBV25-1
TGTGCCAGCAGTGTCGGGACAGCGTGGGACGAGCAGTACTTC
CASSVGTAWDEQYF
>TRBD2|TRBJ2-7|NA|TRBV20-1
TGCAGTGCTAGGCAAGCGGGAGGGCCTTACGAGCAGTACTTC
CSARQAGGPYEQYF
>TRBD1|TRBJ2-1|NA|TRBV27
TGTGCCAGCAGTACGACAGGGGCCTCCTACAATGAGCAGTTCTTC
CASSTTGASYNEQFF
>TRBD2|TRBJ2-7|few|TRBV12-3/TRBV12-4
TGTGCCAGCAGTCCTAGCGGGAGATCCTACGAGCAGTACTTC
CASSPSGRSYEQYF
>TRBD2|TRBJ2-1|NA|TRBV20-1
TGCAGTGCTCCTCGAGTTGCGGGAGGCGTAGACAATGAGCAGTTCTTC
CSAPRVAGGVDNEQFF
>NA|TRBJ1-2|NA|TRBV18
TGTGCCAGCTCACCTGCGCTGGAGCAGTATAACTATGGCTACACCTTC
CASSPALEQYNYGYTF
>NA|TRBJ2-1|NA|TRBV29-1
TGCAGCGCTCTCGTTTGGGCCTCCTACAATGAGCAGTTCTTC
CSALVWASYNEQFF
>NA|TRBJ2-5|NA|TRBV29-1
TGCAGTCAACCCCGTGAGCAAGAGACCCAGTACTTC
CSQPREQETQYF
>NA|TRBJ2-5|NA|TRBV21-1
TGTGCCAGCAGCATGAAGGACTATCAAGAGACCCAGTACTTC
CASSMKDYQETQYF
>NA|TRBJ1-1|NA|TRBV15
TGTGCCACCAGCCGTGAAGGGGGGCGCATTTACGCTGAAGCTTTCTTT
CATSREGGRIYAEAFF
>NA|TRBJ1-1|NA|TRBV29-1
TGCAGCGGTTCGGCTGGATGGCAGAACACTGAAGCTTTCTTT
CSGSAGWQNTEAFF
>NA|TRBJ1-1|NA|TRBV20-1
TGCAGTGCTTCCAAGGGGAAAAGGCGCACTGAAGCTTTCTTT
CSASKGKRRTEAFF
>NA|TRBJ2-5|few|TRBV7-2
TGTGCCAGCAGCATCAGGGGCCTCCAGTACTTC
CASSIRGLQYF
>NA|TRBJ2-7|NA|TRBV28
TGTGCCAGCAGTTCCATGTACTACGAGCAGTACTTC
CASSSMYYEQYF
>TRBD1|TRBJ2-3|NA|TRBV28
TGTGCCAGCAGACAGGGGTTGGATACGCAGTATTTT
CASRQGLDTQYF
>NA|TRBJ1-1|NA|TRBV27
TGTGCCAGCAGGGGCATTGGAACTGAAGCTTTCTTT
CASRGIGTEAFF
>NA|TRBJ2-3|NA|TRBV5-1
TGCGCCAGCACAGAAATGGGGGGCTCGGCAGATACGCAGTATTTT
CASTEMGGSADTQYF
>NA|TRBJ2-7|once|TRBV21-1
TGTGCCAGCAGGATAACAGGGTATGACTCCTACGAGCAGTACTTC
CASRITGYDSYEQYF